The 29 T cell receptor beta chains below come from one sample, sequenced in a study of blood T cell repertoires in COVID-19. The table came from immunoSEQ multiplex PCR; TCRdb's copy has only in-frame clones and leaves some out. The sample carries fewer than 250,000 clones, about four fifths recorded once. Specimen: peripheral blood. These receptors were obtained from a woman in her 70s with acute or convalescent COVID-19.

This clone occurred a few times. The chain uses TRBV19 and TRBJ1-1; D might be TRBD1 (6 bases). This CDR3 region has 13 residues. Germline-derived CDR1 and CDR2 are LNHDA and SQIVND (reference sequence). V lost 10 bases to trimming and J lost 5 bases, with 17 bases between them. The CDR3 region is CATRDTSKTEAFF. DNA of the CDR3: TGTGCCACAAGGGACACTTCCAAAACTGAAGCTTTCTTT.

A word on this clone: Other DNA sequences from this sample encode an identical CDR3 as well. The gene calls are TRBV7-2 and TRBJ1-3; TRBD1 matches at 7 bases. This CDR3 region has 14 residues. V gave up 1 base and J gave up 3 bases; unmatched junction bases: 0. Looked up from germline, CDR1 is SGHTA and CDR2 is FQGNSA. CDR3 loop: CASSLGQGGNTIYF. Written as DNA, the CDR3 is TGTGCCAGCAGCTTAGGACAGGGTGGAAACACCATATATTTT.

On this clone itself: This specimen includes other DNA sequences encoding the same CDR3. V usage is TRBV7-2 and J usage is TRBJ2-7; D unresolved. The germline V gene encodes CDR1 SGHTA and CDR2 FQGNSA. The V end was cut by 2 bases, the J end by 1 base, with 3 bases between. The CDR3 is made up of 12 amino acids. The CDR3 DNA is TGTGCCAGCAGCTTATCTTCCTACGAGCAGTACTTC. As protein: CASSLSSYEQYF. The whole variable domain, remainder taken from reference TRBV7-2 and TRBJ2-7, is GAGVSQSPSNKVTEKGKDVELRCDPISGHTALYWYRQSLGQGLEFLIYFQGNSAPDKSGLPSDRFSAERTGGSVSTLTIQRTQQEDSAVYLCASSLSSYEQYFGPGTRLTVT.

The rearrangement links TRBV11-2 to TRBJ2-4; TRBD2 matches at 7 bases. CDR3 length: 14 amino acids. Per germline, CDR1 SGHAT and CDR2 FQNNGV. Trimming took 3 bases from V and 6 from J; bases not matched to a gene: 5. The CDR3 DNA follows: TGTGCCAGCAGCTTGGGAGGGTCAGGAAACATTCAGTACTTC. Encoded protein: CASSLGGSGNIQYF.

This clone turned up a few times. V usage is TRBV27 and J usage is TRBJ1-1; a possible D gene is TRBD1 (6 bases). Trimming left V 3 bases short and J 5 bases short, with 28 bases between. There are 19 residues in the CDR3. Germline CDR1 is MNHEY and CDR2 is SMNVEV (reference sequence). CDR3 amino acids: CASSFLGVTGGAGITEAFF. The CDR3 bases are TGTGCCAGCAGTTTCTTGGGGGTGACGGGGGGCGCAGGGATTACTGAAGCTTTCTTT.

The V call is TRBV5-6, the J call TRBJ2-5, with 12 bases aligning to TRBD2. The ends lost 3 bases at V and 3 bases at J; junction bases unmatched: 6. CDR3 length: 16 residues. Germline CDR1 SGHDT, CDR2 YYEEEE. CDR3 in amino acids: CASSWRLAGVEETQYF. Written as DNA, the CDR3 is TGTGCCAGCAGCTGGCGACTAGCGGGGGTCGAAGAGACCCAGTACTTC.

The J gene is TRBJ1-2, the V gene TRBV6-5; TRBD1 matches 9 bases. J gave up 4 bases and V 7 bases, and 4 bases lay outside the gene matches. CDR1 and CDR2 from the germline V gene are MNHEY and SVGAGI. The CDR3 length is 13 residues. CDR3 sequence reads: CASTMGQGYGYTF. The CDR3 DNA reads as TGTGCCAGCACTATGGGACAGGGCTATGGCTACACCTTC.

For this clone: A much more abundant neighbour one base away suggests this may be a read error. The chain has TRBV5-1 and TRBJ1-1, with a possible D match to TRBD1 (5 bases). Germline V lookup: CDR1 SGHRS, CDR2 YFSETQ. The V end was cut by 0 bases, the J end by 2 bases, with 8 bases between. The CDR3 totals 14 residues. The CDR3 is CASSLARVNTEAFF. CDR3 coding DNA: TGCGCCAGCAGCTTGGCCAGGGTAAACACTGAAGCTTTCTTT.

This rearrangement joins TRBV28 to TRBJ2-5, with 12 positions matching TRBD1. V gave up 5 bases and J gave up 4 bases; unmatched junction bases: 5. Germline CDR1 and CDR2: MDHEN and SYDVKM. The CDR3 totals 15 residues. The CDR3 DNA reads TGTGCCAGCAGTCCAGGGACAGGGGGCAGAGAGACCCAGTACTTC. Translation gives CASSPGTGGRETQYF.

The rearrangement links TRBV28 to TRBJ2-2; TRBD2 matches at 13 bases. J gave up 4 bases and V 2 bases, and 1 base lay outside the gene matches. Germline values: CDR1 MDHEN, CDR2 SYDVKM. This CDR3 is built from 16 residues. The CDR3 sequence is CASSLTSGGVTGELFF. Here the CDR3 DNA reads TGTGCCAGCAGTTTAACTAGCGGGGGGGTCACCGGGGAGCTGTTTTTT.

This clone was found once. This rearrangement joins TRBV9 to TRBJ2-2; the D gene is possibly TRBD1 (5 bases). This CDR3 is 16 amino acids long. With 1 base removed from V and 4 bases from J, the gap between germline ends came to 14 bases. Per germline, CDR1 SGDLS and CDR2 YYNGEE. CDR3 bases: TGTGCCAGCAGCGTAAGCCAGGGAATCAGCACCGGGGAGCTGTTTTTT. Encoded protein: CASSVSQGISTGELFF.

V usage is TRBV19 and J usage is TRBJ1-1; a weak D match, TRBD1 (6 bases). Trimming pared 3 bases from V and 10 bases from J, leaving 18 bases between. Germline V gene sequence: CDR1 LNHDA, CDR2 SQIVND (reference sequence). The CDR3 length is 14 residues. Written as DNA, the CDR3 is TGTGCCAGTAGTATGGGAGGGGGTATGGGAACAGCTTTCTTT. This translates into CASSMGGGMGTAFF.

This chain links TRBV7-6 with TRBJ1-4, with D uncertain. The CDR3 extends over 12 amino acids. Trimming took off 8 bases at V and 8 bases at J, with 12 bases between the two ends. In germline, CDR1 is SGHVS, CDR2 FNYEAQ. Written as DNA, the CDR3 is TGTGCCAGCCCTGGGTGGAGAGAAAAACTGTTTTTT. Translated: CASPGWREKLFF.

The V call is TRBV19, the J call TRBJ2-2; 9 positions match TRBD1. The germline gives CDR1 LNHDA, CDR2 SQIVND (reference sequence). The CDR3 extends over 14 amino acids. Germline trimming cut 4 bases from V and 7 bases from J; bases unmatched to any gene: 4. CDR3 bases: TGTGCCAGTAGTACCGGGACAGGGTTCGGGGAGCTGTTTTTT. This gives the protein CASSTGTGFGELFF. Variable domain in full (rest from reference TRBV19 and TRBJ2-2): DGGITQSPKYLFRKEGQNVTLSCEQNLNHDAMYWYRQDPGQGLRLIYYSQIVNDFQKGDIAEGYSVSREKKESFPLTVTSAQKNPTAFYLCASSTGTGFGELFFGEGSRLTVL.

This clone was picked up one time. This sequence joins TRBV28 and TRBJ1-5; 9 nucleotides agree with TRBD1. CDR1 is MDHEN and CDR2 is SYDVKM in the germline V gene. This CDR3 region has 17 residues. Trimming at V came to 1 base and at J to 5 bases, leaving 9 bases not matched to a gene. The CDR3 region is CASSLLGQGVRDQPQHF. The CDR3, as DNA: TGTGCCAGCAGTTTATTGGGACAGGGTGTGAGGGATCAGCCCCAGCATTTT. Full variable domain (missing parts from reference TRBV28 and TRBJ1-5): DVKVTQSSRYLVKRTGEKVFLECVQDMDHENMFWYRQDPGLGLRLIYFSYDVKMKEKGDIPEGYSVSREKKERFSLILESASTNQTSMYLCASSLLGQGVRDQPQHFGDGTRLSIL.

The gene calls are TRBV28 and TRBJ2-7; D is possibly TRBD1 (6 bases). Trimming left V 1 base short and J 0 bases short, with 7 bases between. This CDR3 comprises 14 residues. The germline CDR1 and CDR2 sequences are MDHEN and SYDVKM. CDR3 amino acids: CASSLSGASYEQYF. The CDR3 DNA follows: TGTGCCAGCAGTTTATCAGGGGCCTCCTACGAGCAGTACTTC.

This clone appeared many times. The chain carries TRBV5-8 and TRBJ1-5; 10 bases line up with TRBD1. CDR3 length: 15 residues. CDR1 is SGHTS, CDR2 YDEGEE, per germline. V was clipped by 4 bases and J by 5 bases; unmatched bases: 6. CDR3 DNA sequence: TGTGCCAGCAGCCCGACAGGGGGCGGAGATCAGCCCCAGCATTTT. Translation gives CASSPTGGGDQPQHF.

As concerns this clone: A read error may explain this, as a much larger clone is one base away. The rearrangement uses TRBV7-8 and TRBJ2-7, with 10 bases lining up with TRBD1. The J segment lost 4 bases and the V segment lost 4 bases, leaving 4 bases of the junction unmatched. The CDR3 contains 14 residues. The V gene's germline CDR1 is SGHVS and CDR2 FQNEAQ. In DNA, the CDR3 is TGTGCCAGCAGCTCCGGACAGGGGGTATACGAGCAGTACTTC. Translation: CASSSGQGVYEQYF.

The J gene is TRBJ1-1, the V gene TRBV9; D may be TRBD1 (5 bases). The CDR3 loop spans 14 amino acids. The germline gives CDR1 SGDLS, CDR2 YYNGEE. V dropped 0 bases and J dropped 5 bases, with 11 bases sitting between them. CDR3 coding DNA: TGTGCCAGCAGCGTAGGGGGCGCGCATACTGAAGCTTTCTTT. Its translation: CASSVGGAHTEAFF.

J is TRBJ1-5 and V is TRBV28; 10 nucleotides match TRBD1. CDR1 and CDR2 (germline): MDHEN, SYDVKM. The CDR3 sequence is 14 residues long. Unmatched junction bases numbered 5, after V lost 5 bases and J lost 7 bases. CDR3 region: CASSVGTGEQPQHF. DNA of the CDR3: TGTGCCAGCAGTGTCGGGACAGGGGAGCAGCCCCAGCATTTT. The whole variable domain, remainder taken from reference TRBV28 and TRBJ1-5, is DVKVTQSSRYLVKRTGEKVFLECVQDMDHENMFWYRQDPGLGLRLIYFSYDVKMKEKGDIPEGYSVSREKKERFSLILESASTNQTSMYLCASSVGTGEQPQHFGDGTRLSIL.

This clone was detected a few times. J is TRBJ2-1 and V is TRBV29-1; D gene uncertain. Per the germline V gene, CDR1 is SQVTM and CDR2 is ANQGSEA. This CDR3 comprises 11 residues. The ends were cut back, 3 bases at V and 6 bases at J, with 6 bases in the middle. The CDR3 DNA reads as TGCAGCGTTGATCCTTTCAATGAGCAGTTCTTC. Its protein product is CSVDPFNEQFF.

The chain joins TRBV28 to TRBJ1-4; D is possibly TRBD1 (6 bases). Germline V gives CDR1 MDHEN, CDR2 SYDVKM. The CDR3 totals 13 residues. V was trimmed by 7 bases and J by 8 bases, leaving 14 bases between them. CDR3 bases: TGTGCCAGCACCGGGACAATCCGGGAAAAACTGTTTTTT. This codes for CASTGTIREKLFF.

V and J are TRBV19 and TRBJ1-2; TRBD1 aligns across 8 bases. The CDR3 length is 15 residues. Germline CDR1 and CDR2: LNHDA and SQIVND (reference sequence). The ends lost 4 bases at V and 6 bases at J; junction bases unmatched: 10. The CDR3 region has the DNA TGTGCCAGTAGTAGGGGGCAGGGGGCGCAGGATGGCTACACCTTC. Protein sequence: CASSRGQGAQDGYTF. Looking up the rest from reference TRBV19 and TRBJ1-2 gives the full variable domain: DGGITQSPKYLFRKEGQNVTLSCEQNLNHDAMYWYRQDPGQGLRLIYYSQIVNDFQKGDIAEGYSVSREKKESFPLTVTSAQKNPTAFYLCASSRGQGAQDGYTFGSGTRLTVV.

The chain combines TRBV5-4 with TRBJ1-5, with D perhaps matching TRBD1 (6 bases). From germline, CDR1 is SGHNT and CDR2 YYREEE (reference sequence). V gave up 4 bases and J gave up 4 bases, with 12 bases separating them. This CDR3 spans 14 amino acids. This CDR3 is CASSPGTQNQPQHF. As DNA, the CDR3 is TGTGCCAGCAGCCCCGGGACACAAAATCAGCCCCAGCATTTT. Variable domain in full (rest from reference TRBV5-4 and TRBJ1-5): ETGVTQSPTHLIKTRGQQVTLRCSSQSGHNTVSWYQQALGQGPQFIFQYYREEENGRGNFPPRFSGLQFPNYSSELNVNALELDDSALYLCASSPGTQNQPQHFGDGTRLSIL.

This clone was counted only a few times. The CDR3 bases are TGTGCCAGCAGCCAACCTAGTGAAGCTTTCTTT. It specifies CASSQPSEAFF. This sequence joins TRBV7-9 and TRBJ1-1; D is uncertain. The CDR3 contains 11 residues. V lost 5 bases to trimming and J lost 7 bases, with 8 bases between them. CDR1 is SEHNR, CDR2 FQNEAQ, per germline (reference sequence).

On this clone: This CDR3 is also generated by other DNA sequences in the sample. The rearrangement links TRBV5-1 to TRBJ1-2, with 9 bases that match TRBD1. The CDR3 sequence is 13 residues long. J gave up 8 bases and V 0 bases, and 2 bases lay outside the gene matches. Germline-derived CDR1 and CDR2 are SGHRS and YFSETQ. This chain's CDR3 is CASSLGQGGGYTF. The CDR3 DNA reads as TGCGCCAGCAGCTTGGGACAGGGGGGAGGCTACACCTTC. Together with reference TRBV5-1 and TRBJ1-2, the CDR3 gives the full variable domain: KAGVTQTPRYLIKTRGQQVTLSCSPISGHRSVSWYQQTPGQGLQFLFEYFSETQRNKGNFPGRFSGRQFSNSRSEMNVSTLELGDSALYLCASSLGQGGGYTFGSGTRLTVV.

This rearrangement joins TRBV18 to TRBJ2-1; D uncertain. This CDR3 has 15 amino acids. The germline CDR1 and CDR2 sequences are KGHSH and LQKENI. V dropped 3 bases and J dropped 2 bases, with 11 bases sitting between them. CDR3 sequence: CASSPTSYTYNEQFF. The CDR3 coding sequence is TGTGCCAGCTCACCTACAAGTTACACCTACAATGAGCAGTTCTTC. Drawing the rest from reference TRBV18 and TRBJ2-1, the complete variable domain is NAGVMQNPRHLVRRRGQEARLRCSPMKGHSHVYWYRQLPEEGLKFMVYLQKENIIDESGMPKERFSAEFPKEGPSILRIQQVVRGDSAAYFCASSPTSYTYNEQFFGPGTRLTVL.

There are a few counts of this clone. The rearrangement uses TRBV7-6 and TRBJ1-1; 9 nucleotides match TRBD1. CDR1 SGHVS and CDR2 FNYEAQ come from the germline V gene. Trimming removed 3 bases from V and 5 bases from J; junction bases left unmatched: 10. The length of the CDR3 is 16 residues. In DNA form, the CDR3 reads TGTGCCAGCAGCTTGGGGGGGACAGGGAGATCAACTGAAGCTTTCTTT. Amino acid sequence: CASSLGGTGRSTEAFF.

The genes are TRBV28 and TRBJ1-1; 8 bases fit TRBD1. There are 15 residues in the CDR3. From germline, CDR1 is MDHEN and CDR2 SYDVKM. Trimming cost V 1 base and J 4 bases; bases outside gene matches: 5. The CDR3 spells CASSLSQGAGTEAFF. The CDR3 DNA is TGTGCCAGCAGTTTATCTCAGGGGGCGGGCACTGAAGCTTTCTTT.